This TCR beta chain was recorded in a study of shared clonotypes between healthy human individuals. Study findings and constraints: Depth of sequencing was expected to influence donor clonotype sharing. In general, naive subsets displayed greater estimated richness than memory subsets did. Naive CD4 clonotypes were shared across several donors at about 5%.

A note on this clone: What it binds is unknown.

Deep-level running was used for the assay. TCRdb keeps only in-frame clones here, not all; method: immunoSEQ multiplex PCR. The table includes 300,000 to 400,000 clones, over 70% detected once. V shed 5 bases and J shed 7 bases, with 19 bases lying between them. There are 15 residues in the CDR3. Germline lookup yields CDR1 SGHTA and CDR2 FQGNSA. This receptor was obtained from a young man in good health. The V gene is TRBV7-2, the J gene TRBJ2-3, with D possibly matching TRBD2 (5 bases). Input material: memory CD4+ T cells sorted from blood. The subset here: CD45RA-negative fraction. The CDR3 sequence is CASSPYGGLLNTQYF. CDR3 coding DNA: TGTGCCAGCAGCCCGTATGGCGGGTTGCTTAATACGCAGTATTTT.